This T cell receptor beta chain was identified during a study of T-cell memory formation after mild COVID-19. MiXCR, applied by TCRdb to the 5' RACE reads, yields one record per CDR3 protein. The sample holds fewer than 650,000 distinct CDR3 sequences, around 16% seen once. As regards this clonotype: Antigen specificity is unknown.

CDR3 length equals 15 residues. V was clipped by 5 bases and J by 7 bases; unmatched bases: 6. Overall study findings and caveats: Shrinking CD4+ clones were chiefly CM and EM; CD8+ ones were chiefly EMRA.

Sequencing was done on a sample of PBMCs or a T cell subset sorted from them (not recorded which). This sequence was found in an adult woman who had mild COVID-19 (a few samples of this study predate the infection). Cell type and time point are not known. The rearrangement links TRBV12-3 or TRBV12-4 to TRBJ1-4, with TRBD1 identical over 11 bases. The CDR3 is CASSLRTGGGEKLFF. In DNA, the CDR3 is TGTGCCAGCAGTCTACGGACAGGGGGCGGTGAAAAACTGTTTTTT.